This T cell receptor beta chain emerged from a study of cytomegalovirus exposure and HLA in healthy donors. Trimming shortened V by 0 bases and J by 5 bases, and 8 bases separated the two germline ends. This CDR3 contains 14 residues. 13 Jbeta primers and 60 Vbeta primers were used for the PCR. TCRdb keeps only in-frame clones here, not all; method: immunoSEQ multiplex PCR. This table has some 120,000 clones, 55% to 75% appearing once. The TCR was taken from a man younger than 40 in good health and CMV-seropositive. V and J are TRBV23-1 and TRBJ2-1; D unclear. TRBV23-1 has ORF status, its function being uncertain. The sequenced sample was PBMCs. CDR3 loop: CASSQSVRDNEQFF. CDR3 nucleotides: TGCGCCAGCAGTCAATCGGTGAGAGACAATGAGCAGTTCTTC.